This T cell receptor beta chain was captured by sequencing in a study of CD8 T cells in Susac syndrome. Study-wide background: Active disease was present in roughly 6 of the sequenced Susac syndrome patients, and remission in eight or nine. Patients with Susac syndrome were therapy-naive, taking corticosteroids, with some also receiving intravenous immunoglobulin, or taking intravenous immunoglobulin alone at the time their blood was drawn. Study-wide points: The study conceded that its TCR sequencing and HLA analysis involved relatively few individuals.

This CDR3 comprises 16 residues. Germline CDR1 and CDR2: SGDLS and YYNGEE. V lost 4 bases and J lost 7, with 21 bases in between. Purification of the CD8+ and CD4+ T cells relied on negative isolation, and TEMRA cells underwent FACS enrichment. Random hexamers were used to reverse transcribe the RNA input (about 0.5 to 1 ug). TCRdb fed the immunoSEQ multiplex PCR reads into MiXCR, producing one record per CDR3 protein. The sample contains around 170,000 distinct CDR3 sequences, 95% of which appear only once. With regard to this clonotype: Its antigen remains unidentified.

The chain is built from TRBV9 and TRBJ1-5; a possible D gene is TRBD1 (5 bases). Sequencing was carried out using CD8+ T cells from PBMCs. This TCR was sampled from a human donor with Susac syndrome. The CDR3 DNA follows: TGTGCCAGCAGCCCCGGCGGGGCTCCTGGGGCCCAGCCCCAGCATTTT. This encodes CASSPGGAPGAQPQHF.